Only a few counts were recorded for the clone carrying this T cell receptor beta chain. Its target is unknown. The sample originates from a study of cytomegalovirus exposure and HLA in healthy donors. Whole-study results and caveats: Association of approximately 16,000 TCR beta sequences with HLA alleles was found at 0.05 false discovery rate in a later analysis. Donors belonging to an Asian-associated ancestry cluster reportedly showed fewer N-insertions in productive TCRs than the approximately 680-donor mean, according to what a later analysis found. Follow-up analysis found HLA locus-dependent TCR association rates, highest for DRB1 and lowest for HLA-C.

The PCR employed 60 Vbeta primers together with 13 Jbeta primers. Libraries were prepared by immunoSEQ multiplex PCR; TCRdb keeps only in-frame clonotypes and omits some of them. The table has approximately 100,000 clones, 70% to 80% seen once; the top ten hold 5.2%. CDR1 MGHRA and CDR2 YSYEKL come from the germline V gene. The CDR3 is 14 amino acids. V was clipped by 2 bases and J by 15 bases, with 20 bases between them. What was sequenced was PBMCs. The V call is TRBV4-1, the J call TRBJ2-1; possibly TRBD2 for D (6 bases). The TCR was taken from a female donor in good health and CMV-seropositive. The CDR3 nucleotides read TGCGCCAGCAGCCAATCGGCAGCTATGCGGGAACTGTTCTTC. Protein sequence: CASSQSAAMRELFF.